These 24 T cell receptor beta chains originate from one sample sequenced in a study of identical twins. In TCRdb, the 5' RACE reads were re-called with MiXCR into one record per CDR3 protein. The sample lists 200,000 to 300,000 distinct CDR3 sequences; roughly 10% were seen once. Material for sequencing was memory T cells sorted from blood. The receptors shown here come from a man in his fifties or sixties in good health.

This clonotype was counted between two and nine times. The chain combines TRBV6-2 or TRBV6-3 with TRBJ2-7; D is possibly TRBD1 or TRBD2 (5 bases each). V was shortened by 2 bases and J by 3 bases, with 11 bases between the two germline ends. The CDR3 totals 14 residues. Per the germline V gene, CDR1 is MNHEY and CDR2 is SVGEGT. DNA for the CDR3: TGTGCCAGCAGTTACGGGGGAGTTATCTACGAGCAGTACTTC. Protein sequence: CASSYGGVIYEQYF.

This clonotype appeared many times. The chain joins TRBV4-2 to TRBJ2-7; no firm D call. The length of the CDR3 is 14 residues. The germline V gene encodes CDR1 LGHNA and CDR2 YNFKEQ. V lost 0 bases, J lost 0 bases, and 6 bases lay in between. The CDR3 spells CASSQDSISYEQYF. In nucleotides, the CDR3 is TGTGCCAGCAGCCAAGACAGTATCTCCTACGAGCAGTACTTC.

This clonotype has ten or more counts. The CDR3 nucleotides read TGTGCCAGTACGGGGGGCCCGAACACCGGGGAGCTGTTTTTT. Its protein product is CASTGGPNTGELFF. The chain has TRBV28 and TRBJ2-2, with a possible D match to TRBD2 (7 bases). CDR1 MDHEN and CDR2 SYDVKM come from the germline V gene. The V end lost 9 bases, the J end lost 0 bases, and 11 bases lay between the germline ends. This CDR3 spans 14 amino acids. Full variable domain (rest looked up from reference TRBV28 and TRBJ2-2): DVKVTQSSRYLVKRTGEKVFLECVQDMDHENMFWYRQDPGLGLRLIYFSYDVKMKEKGDIPEGYSVSREKKERFSLILESASTNQTSMYLCASTGGPNTGELFFGEGSRLTVL.

This clonotype was counted a few times. The rearrangement joins TRBV5-1 to TRBJ2-2, with a weak D call TRBD2 (5 bases). CDR3 length: 13 amino acids. Germline lookup yields CDR1 SGHRS and CDR2 YFSETQ. Trimming cost V 1 base and J 6 bases, with 7 bases left between them. CDR3 sequence reads: CASSLIGAGELFF. The CDR3 region has the DNA TGCGCCAGCAGCTTGATCGGGGCCGGGGAGCTGTTTTTT.

This clonotype was seen only a few times. The V call is TRBV3-1, the J call TRBJ2-3; 11 bases fit TRBD2. Germline CDR1 and CDR2: LGHDT and YNNKEL (reference sequence). CDR3 length: 19 residues. Trimming at V came to 1 base and at J to 1 base, leaving 10 bases not matched to a gene. For the CDR3, the DNA is TGTGCCAGCAGCCAAGTGTTACTAGCGGGAGTTTCTGGCACAGATACGCAGTATTTT. It is translated as CASSQVLLAGVSGTDTQYF.

The V and J genes are TRBV7-2 and TRBJ2-1, with D unresolved. Trimming shortened V by 1 base and J by 6 bases, and 10 bases separated the two germline ends. Germline CDR1 is SGHTA and CDR2 is FQGNSA. The CDR3 totals 14 residues. As DNA, the CDR3 is TGTGCCAGCAGCTTAGATCGGAGTGTCAATGAGCAGTTCTTC. This translates into CASSLDRSVNEQFF.

This clonotype was found a few times. The chain combines TRBV12-3 or TRBV12-4 with TRBJ1-4; 7 bases match TRBD1. V shed 6 bases and J 4 bases; nucleotides not matched to a gene: 8. This CDR3 spans 15 amino acids. This CDR3 reads CASSRQQGFNEKLFF. The CDR3 DNA follows: TGTGCCAGCAGCCGACAACAGGGGTTTAATGAAAAACTGTTTTTT.

The chain couples TRBV27 to TRBJ2-1, with D unresolved. This CDR3 spans 12 amino acids. Trimming took 3 bases from V and 10 from J, leaving 10 bases between them. Germline V lookup: CDR1 MNHEY, CDR2 SMNVEV (reference sequence). CDR3 sequence reads: CASSFPGKEQFF. DNA for the CDR3: TGTGCCAGCAGTTTTCCCGGAAAGGAGCAGTTCTTC.

Here the CDR3 DNA reads TGCGCCAGCAGCCAAGTTGGGGGGCGCACCGGGGAGCTGTTTTTT. Amino acid sequence: CASSQVGGRTGELFF. The rearrangement uses TRBV4-3 and TRBJ2-2, with D perhaps TRBD1 or TRBD2 (6 bases each). V was cut by 1 base and J by 4 bases, with 10 bases left in between. CDR1 LGHNA and CDR2 YSLEER come from the germline V gene. This CDR3 has 15 residues.

This clonotype was found many times. The gene calls are TRBV12-3 or TRBV12-4 and TRBJ2-3; 9 bases align to TRBD2. With V trimmed by 5 bases and J by 3 bases, 9 bases remained unmatched. The CDR3 runs to 16 residues. The chain's CDR3 is CASSPPRLAETDTQYF. CDR3 DNA sequence: TGTGCCAGCAGTCCGCCACGACTAGCGGAGACAGATACGCAGTATTTT.

This sequence joins TRBV6-2 or TRBV6-3 and TRBJ2-3; 7 bases are a match to TRBD2. CDR1 and CDR2 from the germline V gene are MNHEY and SVGEGT. After removal of 0 bases from V and 1 base from J, the junction contained 7 bases not matched to a gene. The CDR3 is made up of 17 amino acids. The CDR3 DNA sequence: TGTGCCAGCAGTTACTCGACGGCTAGCGGACGCACAGATACGCAGTATTTT. Its protein is CASSYSTASGRTDTQYF.

This clonotype was counted a few times. V and J are TRBV4-1 and TRBJ1-4, with D hard to call. The germline V gene has CDR1 MGHRA and CDR2 YSYEKL. The CDR3 runs to 14 residues. Between the trimmed V and J ends, which lost 4 bases and 8 bases, there was a span of 14 bases. The CDR3 nucleotides are TGCGCCAGCAGCCTGATGACCGGCGGGGAAAAACTGTTTTTT. Translated, it gives CASSLMTGGEKLFF.

This clonotype was recorded at least ten times. The J gene is TRBJ1-6, the V gene TRBV27, with D tentatively TRBD1 (5 bases). Germline CDR1 reads MNHEY; CDR2 reads SMNVEV (reference sequence). Trimming took off 6 bases at V and 5 bases at J, with 20 bases between the two ends. The CDR3 runs 17 residues. This CDR3 is CASRVWGDYLDNSPLHF. CDR3 nucleotide sequence: TGTGCCAGCAGAGTTTGGGGGGATTATCTGGATAATTCACCCCTCCACTTT.

This clonotype has ten or more counts. The genes are TRBV28 and TRBJ2-1; TRBD1 is a possible D gene (6 bases). CDR1 is MDHEN and CDR2 is SYDVKM in the germline V gene. Trimming took 5 bases from V and 4 from J, leaving 15 bases between them. The CDR3 totals 15 residues. In DNA, the CDR3 is TGTGCCAGCAGTAACAGGGAGAAGAGGTACAATGAGCAGTTCTTC. Its translation is CASSNREKRYNEQFF.

The J gene is TRBJ1-1, the V gene TRBV7-2; possible D gene TRBD1, 5 bases. The germline V gene encodes CDR1 SGHTA and CDR2 FQGNSA. V was cut by 5 bases and J by 5 bases, with 18 bases left in between. The CDR3 consists of 15 residues. CDR3: CASSPNQGRGTEAFF. CDR3 bases: TGTGCCAGCAGCCCGAATCAGGGCCGGGGGACTGAAGCTTTCTTT.

The table lists this clonotype with many counts. The rearrangement links TRBV12-3 or TRBV12-4 to TRBJ1-6, with no clear D. V lost 3 bases to trimming and J lost 6 bases, with 12 bases between them. This CDR3 is built from 15 residues. The CDR3, as DNA: TGTGCCAGCAGTTTGGACGGGAGTTTTAATTCACCCCTCCACTTT. It specifies CASSLDGSFNSPLHF.

The chain couples TRBV12-3 or TRBV12-4 to TRBJ1-2, with 8 bases matching TRBD1. This CDR3 contains 14 residues. V was pared by 5 bases and J by 7 bases, with 9 bases of the junction left unmatched. CDR3 bases: TGTGCCAGCAGTATAGGCCGGACAGGGTTTGGCTACACCTTC. This codes for CASSIGRTGFGYTF.

V and J are TRBV7-2 and TRBJ2-5, with 14 bases aligning to TRBD2. The J segment lost 4 bases and the V segment lost 2 bases, leaving 3 bases of the junction unmatched. CDR1 and CDR2 from the germline V gene are SGHTA and FQGNSA. CDR3 length: 16 amino acids. The CDR3 reads CASSLRGLAGVETQYF. The CDR3 DNA reads TGTGCCAGCAGCTTAAGGGGACTAGCGGGAGTAGAGACCCAGTACTTC.

The J gene is TRBJ1-3, the V gene TRBV3-1, with 10 bases identical to TRBD1. Germline assignment: CDR1 LGHDT and CDR2 YNNKEL (reference sequence). The CDR3 length is 17 residues. Unmatched junction bases numbered 6, after V lost 0 bases and J lost 4 bases. The CDR3, as DNA: TGTGCCAGCAGCCAAGAGGGACAGGGGAATTCAGGAAACACCATATATTTT. This translates into CASSQEGQGNSGNTIYF.

This clonotype was observed a few times. CDR3 in amino acids: CASRSSSYEQYF. The CDR3 DNA reads TGTGCCAGCAGGTCTAGTTCCTACGAGCAGTACTTC. The chain has TRBV28 and TRBJ2-7; D gene unclear. The CDR3 sequence is 12 residues long. Germline-derived CDR1 and CDR2 are MDHEN and SYDVKM. Trimming removed 6 bases at V and 1 base at J, with 7 bases between.

This clonotype has only a few counts. The V call is TRBV6-1, the J call TRBJ2-1; 13 nucleotides match TRBD2. The length of the CDR3 is 15 residues. V shed 7 bases, J shed 6 bases, and the junction held 6 bases outside the gene matches. CDR1 MNHNS and CDR2 SASEGT come from the germline V gene. The CDR3 loop reads CASMPRLAGGNEQFF. CDR3 DNA sequence: TGTGCCAGCATGCCTAGACTAGCGGGAGGCAATGAGCAGTTCTTC.

This rearrangement joins TRBV27 to TRBJ2-7; D gene uncertain. Germline V lookup: CDR1 MNHEY, CDR2 SMNVEV (reference sequence). This CDR3 has 13 amino acids. V was cut by 5 bases and J by 4 bases, with 12 bases left in between. CDR3 nucleotides: TGTGCCAGCAGTAGGGCCCAGTTATACGAGCAGTACTTC. Residues: CASSRAQLYEQYF.

This clonotype was counted ten times or more. The J gene is TRBJ1-5, the V gene TRBV19, with D perhaps matching TRBD1 (6 bases). Trimming removed 7 bases at V and 3 bases at J, with 16 bases between. The germline V gene encodes CDR1 LNHDA and CDR2 SQIVND (reference sequence). The CDR3 length is 15 residues. The CDR3 here is CASKSTGRFNQPQHF. The CDR3 nucleotides read TGTGCCAGTAAGAGCACAGGGAGATTCAATCAGCCCCAGCATTTT.

The rearrangement joins TRBV5-6 to TRBJ1-4; unclear D gene. Between the trimmed V and J ends, which lost 1 base and 0 bases, there was a span of 13 bases. The CDR3 is 17 amino acids. The V gene's germline CDR1 is SGHDT and CDR2 YYEEEE. The CDR3 coding sequence is TGTGCCAGCAGCTTGACCGGGGTGCTATCAACTAATGAAAAACTGTTTTTT. Its protein is CASSLTGVLSTNEKLFF.